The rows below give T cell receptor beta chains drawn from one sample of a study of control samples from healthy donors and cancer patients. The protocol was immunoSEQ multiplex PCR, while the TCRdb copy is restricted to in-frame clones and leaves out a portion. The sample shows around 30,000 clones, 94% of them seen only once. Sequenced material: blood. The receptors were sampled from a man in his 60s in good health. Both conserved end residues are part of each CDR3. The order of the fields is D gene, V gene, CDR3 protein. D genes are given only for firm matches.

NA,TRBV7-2,CASSPIRQGPYEQYF
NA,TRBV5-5,CASSPRVSNEKLFF
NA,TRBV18,CASSPRTGDGYTF
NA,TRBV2,CATRDTKGTNTIYF
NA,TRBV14,CASSQGRSKGTRHEAFF
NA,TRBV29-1,CSATGHDTYEQYF
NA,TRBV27,CASSFLYLNTEAFF
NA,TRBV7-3,CASSLRPVTNEKLFF
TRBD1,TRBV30,CAWSEDRVVPEAFF
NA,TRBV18,CASSPPGGGGTEAFF
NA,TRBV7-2,CASSSAGYYGYTF
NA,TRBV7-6,CASSLGGRRDYEQYF
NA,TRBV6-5,CASSYEQLSQAFF
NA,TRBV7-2,CASSLGAGTNEQYF
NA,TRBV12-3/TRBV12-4,CASSLVRTEAFF
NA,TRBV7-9,CASGDRPNTEAFF
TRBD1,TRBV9,CASSVTGTVYTGELFF
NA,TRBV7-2,CASSQGGVQREQFF
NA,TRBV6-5,CASSYDPGPNTEAFF
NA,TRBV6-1,CASSESGQRQEHF
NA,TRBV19,CASGLPLHF
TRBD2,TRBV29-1,CSVEEGTRGGSYNEQFF
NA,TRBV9,CASSVRSGELFF
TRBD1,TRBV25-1,CASSHTGGYEQYF
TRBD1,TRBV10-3,CAISYPGGSYGYTF
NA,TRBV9,CASYHQGGYTF
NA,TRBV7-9,CASSLKRPRTYNEQFF
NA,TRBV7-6,CASSRGPQETQYF
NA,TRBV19,CATQDLPNYGYTF
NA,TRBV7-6,CASVSWMAVTPEAFF
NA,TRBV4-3,CASSQQGINSPLHF
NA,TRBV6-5,CAVKGKIYGYTF
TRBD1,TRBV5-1,CASSQGQGAMNTEAFF
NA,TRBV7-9,CASTPPGDGGYTF
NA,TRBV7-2,CASSSYRAGGDIQYF
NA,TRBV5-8,CASSLGRTPREPQHF
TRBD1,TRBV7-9,CASSLGGLGTGLNTEAFF
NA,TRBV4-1,CASSQDGTSNEQFF
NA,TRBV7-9,CASSFSEVLSGNTIYF
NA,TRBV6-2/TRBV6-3,CASSPLGAPYTDTQYF
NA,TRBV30,CAWQGLGNTIYF
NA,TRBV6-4,CASSASPSNQPQHF
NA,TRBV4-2,CASSPRQPRGTGELFF
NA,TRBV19,CASSIRAPGELFF
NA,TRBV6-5,CASLRVDGYTF
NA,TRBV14,CASSLSHVEVYNEQFF
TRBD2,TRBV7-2,CASSLSAAGGPKDTQYF
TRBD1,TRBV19,CASTADRGRPQHF
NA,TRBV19,CASSLPGQRFGYTF
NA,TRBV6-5,CASSPLTGDGEKLFF
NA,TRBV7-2,CASSLDGEKLFF
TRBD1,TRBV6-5,CASSYSGDREDTQYF
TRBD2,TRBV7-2,CASSLYRTSGDRDTQYF
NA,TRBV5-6,CASSLGPQETQYF